A selection of T cell receptor beta chains follows, all from one sample in a study of identical twins. TCRdb reanalysed the 5' RACE reads using MiXCR and keeps one entry per CDR3 protein. The sample carries 350,000 or so distinct CDR3 sequences, around 9.7% recorded once. Input material: naive T cells sorted from blood. The receptors were gathered from a woman between 45 and 60 years old in good health. CDR3s include the opening cysteine and the closing phenylalanine or tryptophan. The order of the fields is J gene, D gene, V gene, clone size, CDR3 DNA, CDR3 protein. D genes are given only for firm matches. Only some rows state a clone size, as once, few, many or a class for expanded clones.

J gene: TRBJ2-5; D gene: -; V gene: TRBV5-5; clone size: many; CDR3 DNA: TGTGCCAGCAGCTTGGCATTAGGTCAAGAGACCCAGTACTTC; CDR3 protein: CASSLALGQETQYF
J gene: TRBJ2-3; D gene: TRBD2; V gene: TRBV12-3/TRBV12-4; clone size: many; CDR3 DNA: TGTGCCAGCAGTTCGTTCGGCGGGAGCGAGGATACGCAGTATTTT; CDR3 protein: CASSSFGGSEDTQYF
J gene: TRBJ2-1; D gene: -; V gene: TRBV25-1; clone size: few; CDR3 DNA: TGTGCCAGCAGTGAAGCGGGAATCAATGAGCAGTTCTTC; CDR3 protein: CASSEAGINEQFF
J gene: TRBJ2-5; D gene: -; V gene: TRBV28; clone size: many; CDR3 DNA: TGTGCCAGCAGTTTAAATAATCTGGGGACCCAGTACTTC; CDR3 protein: CASSLNNLGTQYF
J gene: TRBJ2-5; D gene: -; V gene: TRBV24-1; clone size: -; CDR3 DNA: TGTGCCACCAGTGATTTGCGGGGGCTACAAGAGACCCAGTACTTC; CDR3 protein: CATSDLRGLQETQYF
J gene: TRBJ2-3; D gene: -; V gene: TRBV29-1; clone size: few; CDR3 DNA: TGCAGCGTGGGTGGGATACGGGATACGCAGTATTTT; CDR3 protein: CSVGGIRDTQYF
J gene: TRBJ2-7; D gene: -; V gene: TRBV11-2; clone size: -; CDR3 DNA: TGTGCCAGCAGCTTAAGTTTGCCCCACGAGCAGTACTTC; CDR3 protein: CASSLSLPHEQYF
J gene: TRBJ2-1; D gene: TRBD1; V gene: TRBV5-1; clone size: -; CDR3 DNA: TGCGCCAGCAGCCCGGACAGGGGTAGCTCGAATGAGCAGTTCTTC; CDR3 protein: CASSPDRGSSNEQFF
J gene: TRBJ2-1; D gene: -; V gene: TRBV29-1; clone size: many; CDR3 DNA: TGCAGCGTTGTAGACAGGAGGAGCCCCTACAATGAGCAGTTCTTC; CDR3 protein: CSVVDRRSPYNEQFF
J gene: TRBJ2-1; D gene: -; V gene: TRBV7-6; clone size: few; CDR3 DNA: TGTGCCAGCAGCCCCCAACTAAATGAGCAGTTCTTC; CDR3 protein: CASSPQLNEQFF
J gene: TRBJ2-1; D gene: TRBD2; V gene: TRBV29-1; clone size: many; CDR3 DNA: TGCAGCGCGGTGGGACTAGACCTCTACAATGAGCAGTTCTTC; CDR3 protein: CSAVGLDLYNEQFF
J gene: TRBJ2-5; D gene: TRBD1; V gene: TRBV3-1; clone size: -; CDR3 DNA: TGTGCCAGCAGCCCTAGGGGGACAGGGGATAGAGAGACCCAGTACTTC; CDR3 protein: CASSPRGTGDRETQYF
J gene: TRBJ1-5; D gene: -; V gene: TRBV24-1; clone size: many; CDR3 DNA: TGTGCCACCAGTGATTTTGGCAATCAGCCCCAGCATTTT; CDR3 protein: CATSDFGNQPQHF
J gene: TRBJ2-1; D gene: TRBD2; V gene: TRBV20-1; clone size: -; CDR3 DNA: TGCAGTGCTAGTCCCGTTGCTAGCGGGAGTTTCTATGAGCAGTTCTTC; CDR3 protein: CSASPVASGSFYEQFF
J gene: TRBJ2-5; D gene: TRBD2; V gene: TRBV7-9; clone size: few; CDR3 DNA: TGTGCCAGCAGCCCCCGGGGGGCCCAGTACTTC; CDR3 protein: CASSPRGAQYF
J gene: TRBJ1-1; D gene: -; V gene: TRBV5-1; clone size: many; CDR3 DNA: TGCGCCAGCAGCTTGGAACAAAGAGGTATGAACACTGAAGCTTTCTTT; CDR3 protein: CASSLEQRGMNTEAFF
J gene: TRBJ2-3; D gene: -; V gene: TRBV20-1; clone size: -; CDR3 DNA: TGCAGTGCTAGAGACCTTGAGGCGGGGACTAGCACAGATACGCAGTATTTT; CDR3 protein: CSARDLEAGTSTDTQYF
J gene: TRBJ2-1; D gene: TRBD1; V gene: TRBV10-3; clone size: -; CDR3 DNA: TGTGCCATCAGAGCAGCCGGGACAGGGGCTTCCTACAATGAGCAGTTCTTC; CDR3 protein: CAIRAAGTGASYNEQFF
J gene: TRBJ2-1; D gene: TRBD1; V gene: TRBV12-3/TRBV12-4; clone size: few; CDR3 DNA: TGTGCCAGCCGTCAAAGGGGGCTAGGTTTATTGGATGAGCAGTTCTTC; CDR3 protein: CASRQRGLGLLDEQFF
J gene: TRBJ2-5; D gene: -; V gene: TRBV9; clone size: few; CDR3 DNA: TGTGCCAGCAGCGTACGACAGGGACTGTTGGAGACCCAGTACTTC; CDR3 protein: CASSVRQGLLETQYF
J gene: TRBJ2-2; D gene: TRBD1; V gene: TRBV3-1; clone size: few; CDR3 DNA: TGTGCCAGCAGCCCGCGACAGGGGCCGCGGTCGAACACCGGGGAGCTGTTTTTT; CDR3 protein: CASSPRQGPRSNTGELFF
J gene: TRBJ2-4; D gene: -; V gene: TRBV4-1; clone size: -; CDR3 DNA: TGCGCCAGCAGCCAAGTATGGGCGGAAGCCAAAAACATTCAGTACTTC; CDR3 protein: CASSQVWAEAKNIQYF